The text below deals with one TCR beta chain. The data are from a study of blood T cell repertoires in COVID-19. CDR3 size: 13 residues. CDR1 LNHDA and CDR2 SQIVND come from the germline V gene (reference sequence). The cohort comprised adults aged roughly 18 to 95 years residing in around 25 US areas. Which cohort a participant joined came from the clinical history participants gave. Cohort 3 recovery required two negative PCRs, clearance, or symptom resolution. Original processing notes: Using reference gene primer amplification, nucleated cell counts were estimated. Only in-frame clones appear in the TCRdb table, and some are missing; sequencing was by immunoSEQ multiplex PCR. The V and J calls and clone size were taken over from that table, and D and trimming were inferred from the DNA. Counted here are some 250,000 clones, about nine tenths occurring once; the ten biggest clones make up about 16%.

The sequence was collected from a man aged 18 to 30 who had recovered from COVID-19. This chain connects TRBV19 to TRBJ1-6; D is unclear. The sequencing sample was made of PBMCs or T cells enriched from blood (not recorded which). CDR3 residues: CATGEVSNSPLHF. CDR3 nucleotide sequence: TGTGCGACGGGTGAAGTTAGTAATTCACCCCTCCACTTT.